Sequencing of this T cell receptor beta chain was carried out in a study of molecular identifiers for immune sequencing clone quantification. Study conclusions and caveats: For effector cells, clones above 20 RNA copies held over 99% of molecules; for naive cells, under 1%.

To note about this clonotype: The antigen is not known. This sequence may be a read error, since a much larger clone differs from it by one base. This likely comes from a read error, as the CDR3 has no conserved phenylalanine or tryptophan at its end.

Trimming removed 4 bases from V and 7 bases from J, with 18 bases in between. CDR1 is SGHAT and CDR2 is FQNNGV in the germline V gene. This CDR3 has 15 residues. The authors gated naive CD8 T cells as CD8+CD4-CCR7+CD45RA+ for sorting. It was with previously described methods and listed TCR primers that bulk TCR libraries were made. TCRdb analysed the PCR reads with MiXCR anew, one entry per CDR3 protein. The sample includes around 480,000 distinct CDR3 sequences, 20% to 25% seen only once; the top ten take roughly 0.81%. The sequenced sample consisted of naive CD8+ T cells from blood, with Jurkat cell RNA spiked in. As to subset: FACS-sorted CD8+CD4-CCR7+CD45RA+ naive T cells. This rearrangement joins TRBV11-2 to TRBJ2-3; D might be TRBD2 (6 bases). The source of this sequence is a human donor in good health. Some libraries in this study had Jurkat cell RNA spiked in. The DNA of the CDR3 is TGTGCCAGCAGCTGGACTGAGGAGGGCTGGTATACGCAGTATCTT. Residues: CASSWTEEGWYTQYL.